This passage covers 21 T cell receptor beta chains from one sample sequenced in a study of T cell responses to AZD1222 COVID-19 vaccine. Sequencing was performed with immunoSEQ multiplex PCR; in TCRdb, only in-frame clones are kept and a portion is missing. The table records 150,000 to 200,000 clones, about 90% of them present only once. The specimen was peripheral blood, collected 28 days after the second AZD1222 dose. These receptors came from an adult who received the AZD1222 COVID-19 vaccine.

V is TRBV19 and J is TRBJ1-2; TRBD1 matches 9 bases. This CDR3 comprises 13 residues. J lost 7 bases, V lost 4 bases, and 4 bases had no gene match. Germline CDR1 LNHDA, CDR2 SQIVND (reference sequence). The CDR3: CASSTTGGSGYTF. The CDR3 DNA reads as TGTGCCAGTAGTACCACAGGGGGCTCTGGCTACACCTTC.

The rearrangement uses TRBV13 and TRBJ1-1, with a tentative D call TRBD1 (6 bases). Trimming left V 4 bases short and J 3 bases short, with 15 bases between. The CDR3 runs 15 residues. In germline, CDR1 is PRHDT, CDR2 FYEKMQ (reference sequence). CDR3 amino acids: CASSSDRLVDTEAFF. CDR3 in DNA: TGTGCCAGCAGCTCGGACAGACTGGTGGACACTGAAGCTTTCTTT.

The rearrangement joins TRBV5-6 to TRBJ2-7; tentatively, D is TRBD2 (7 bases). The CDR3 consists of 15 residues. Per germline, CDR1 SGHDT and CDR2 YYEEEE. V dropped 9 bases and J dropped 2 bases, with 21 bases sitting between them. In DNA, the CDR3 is TGTGCCACCCGCCGGGGGCGGCGGGGGCCCTACGAGCAGTACTTC. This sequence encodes CATRRGRRGPYEQYF.

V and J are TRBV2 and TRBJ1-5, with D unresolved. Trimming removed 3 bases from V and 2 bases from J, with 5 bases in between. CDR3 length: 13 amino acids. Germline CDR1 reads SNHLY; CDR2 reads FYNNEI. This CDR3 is CASSDQRNQPQHF. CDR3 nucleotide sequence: TGTGCCAGCAGTGATCAACGCAATCAGCCCCAGCATTTT. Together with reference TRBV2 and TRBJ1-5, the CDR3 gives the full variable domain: EPEVTQTPSHQVTQMGQEVILRCVPISNHLYFYWYRQILGQKVEFLVSFYNNEISEKSEIFDDQFSVERPDGSNFTLKIRSTKLEDSAMYFCASSDQRNQPQHFGDGTRLSIL.

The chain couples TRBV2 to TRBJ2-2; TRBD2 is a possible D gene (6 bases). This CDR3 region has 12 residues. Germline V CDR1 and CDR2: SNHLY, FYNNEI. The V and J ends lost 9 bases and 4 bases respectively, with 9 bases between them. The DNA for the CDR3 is TGTGCCAGGGAGGGAGTCACCGGGGAGCTGTTTTTT. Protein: CAREGVTGELFF. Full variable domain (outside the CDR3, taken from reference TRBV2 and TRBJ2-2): EPEVTQTPSHQVTQMGQEVILRCVPISNHLYFYWYRQILGQKVEFLVSFYNNEISEKSEIFDDQFSVERPDGSNFTLKIRSTKLEDSAMYFCAREGVTGELFFGEGSRLTVL.

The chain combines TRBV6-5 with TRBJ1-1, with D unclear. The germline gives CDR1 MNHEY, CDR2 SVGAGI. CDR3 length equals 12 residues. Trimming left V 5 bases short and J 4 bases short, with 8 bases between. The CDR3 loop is CASSSPATEAFF. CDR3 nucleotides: TGTGCCAGCAGTAGCCCCGCCACTGAAGCTTTCTTT.

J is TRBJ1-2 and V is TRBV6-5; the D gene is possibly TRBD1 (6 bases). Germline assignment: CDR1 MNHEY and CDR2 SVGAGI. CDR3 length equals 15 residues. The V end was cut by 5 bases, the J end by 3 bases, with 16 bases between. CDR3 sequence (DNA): TGTGCCAGCAGTAAGGACAGCCTGGGGTACTATGGCTACACCTTC. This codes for CASSKDSLGYYGYTF.

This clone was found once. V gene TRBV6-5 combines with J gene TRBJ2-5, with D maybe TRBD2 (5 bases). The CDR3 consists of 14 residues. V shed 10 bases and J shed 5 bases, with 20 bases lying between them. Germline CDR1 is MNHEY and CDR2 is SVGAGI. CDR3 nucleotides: TGTGCCATCCTCGGACTTACGACTTCGGAGACCCAGTACTTC. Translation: CAILGLTTSETQYF.

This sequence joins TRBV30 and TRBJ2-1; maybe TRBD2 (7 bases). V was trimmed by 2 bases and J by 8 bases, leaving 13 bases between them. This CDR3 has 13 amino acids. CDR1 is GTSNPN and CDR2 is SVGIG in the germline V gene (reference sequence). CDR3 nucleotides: TGTGCCTGGAGTAGGGGGGGGCCTTATGAGCAGTTCTTC. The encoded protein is CAWSRGGPYEQFF.

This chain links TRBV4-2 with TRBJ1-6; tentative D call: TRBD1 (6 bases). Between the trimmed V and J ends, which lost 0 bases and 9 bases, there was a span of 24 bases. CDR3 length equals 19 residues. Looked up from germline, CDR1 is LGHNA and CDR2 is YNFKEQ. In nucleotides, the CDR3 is TGTGCCAGCAGCCAAGACCCAAGAGGGGGGGCTGTCAAAGGTTCACCCCTCCACTTT. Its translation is CASSQDPRGGAVKGSPLHF.

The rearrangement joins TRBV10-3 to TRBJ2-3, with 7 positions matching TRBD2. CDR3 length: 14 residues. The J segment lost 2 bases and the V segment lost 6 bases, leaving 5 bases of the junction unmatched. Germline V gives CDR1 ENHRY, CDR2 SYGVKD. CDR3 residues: CAIRQRELTDTQYF. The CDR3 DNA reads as TGTGCCATCAGGCAGCGGGAACTCACAGATACGCAGTATTTT.

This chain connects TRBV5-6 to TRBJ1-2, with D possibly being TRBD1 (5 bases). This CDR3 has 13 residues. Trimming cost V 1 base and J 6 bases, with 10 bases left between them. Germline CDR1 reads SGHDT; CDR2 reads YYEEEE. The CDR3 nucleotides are TGTGCCAGCAGCTTGATCAGGGTACATGGCTACACCTTC. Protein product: CASSLIRVHGYTF.

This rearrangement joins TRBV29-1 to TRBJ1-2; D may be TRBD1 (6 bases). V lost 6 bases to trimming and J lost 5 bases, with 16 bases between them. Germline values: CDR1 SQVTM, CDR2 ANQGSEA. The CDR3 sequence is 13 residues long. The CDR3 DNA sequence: TGCAGCGTCCCCACCGGGACAAGTTATGGCTACACCTTC. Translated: CSVPTGTSYGYTF.

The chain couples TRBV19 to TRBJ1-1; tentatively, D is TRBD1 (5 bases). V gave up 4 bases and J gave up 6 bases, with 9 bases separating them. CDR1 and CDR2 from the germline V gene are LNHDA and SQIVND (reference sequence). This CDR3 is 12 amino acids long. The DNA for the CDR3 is TGTGCCAGTAGTAGGGCAGGGCCTGAAGCTTTCTTT. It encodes CASSRAGPEAFF.

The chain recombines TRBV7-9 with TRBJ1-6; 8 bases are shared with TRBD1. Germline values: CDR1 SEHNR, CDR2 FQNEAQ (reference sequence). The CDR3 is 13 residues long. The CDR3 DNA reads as TGTGCTGCCCAGGGGGCAGGTAATTCACCCCTCCACTTT. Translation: CAAQGAGNSPLHF.

In nucleotides, the CDR3 is TGTGCCAGCCTCTCATTGGGAGGGGGCCGGAACACTGAAGCTTTCTTT. This encodes CASLSLGGGRNTEAFF. The chain combines TRBV18 with TRBJ1-1, with 7 positions matching TRBD1. The CDR3 has 16 amino acids. The J segment lost 1 base and the V segment lost 8 bases, leaving 13 bases of the junction unmatched. CDR1 and CDR2 from the germline V gene are KGHSH and LQKENI.

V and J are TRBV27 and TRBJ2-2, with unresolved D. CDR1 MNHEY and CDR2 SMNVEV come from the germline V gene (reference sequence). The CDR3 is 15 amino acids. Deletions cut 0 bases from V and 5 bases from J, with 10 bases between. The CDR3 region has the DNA TGTGCCAGCAGTTTATCCAGTCCCTCGACCGGGGAGCTGTTTTTT. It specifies CASSLSSPSTGELFF.

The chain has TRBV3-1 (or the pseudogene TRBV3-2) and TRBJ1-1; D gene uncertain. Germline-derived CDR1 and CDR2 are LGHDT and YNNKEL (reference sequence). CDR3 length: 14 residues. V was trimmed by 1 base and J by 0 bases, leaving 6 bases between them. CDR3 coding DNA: TGTGCCAGCAGCCAAGCGCAAGTGAACACTGAAGCTTTCTTT. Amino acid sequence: CASSQAQVNTEAFF.

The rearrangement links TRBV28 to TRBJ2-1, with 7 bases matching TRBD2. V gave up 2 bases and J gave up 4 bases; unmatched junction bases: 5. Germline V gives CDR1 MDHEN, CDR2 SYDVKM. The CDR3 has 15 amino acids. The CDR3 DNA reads TGTGCCAGCAGTTTAGCTAGCGGTCCTTACAATGAGCAGTTCTTC. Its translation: CASSLASGPYNEQFF.

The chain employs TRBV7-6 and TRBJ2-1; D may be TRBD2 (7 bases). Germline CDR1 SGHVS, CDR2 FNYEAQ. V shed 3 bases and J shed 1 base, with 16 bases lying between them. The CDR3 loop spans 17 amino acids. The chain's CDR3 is CASSFRWGGTSYNEQFF. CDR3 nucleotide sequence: TGTGCCAGCAGCTTTAGGTGGGGGGGCACGTCCTACAATGAGCAGTTCTTC.

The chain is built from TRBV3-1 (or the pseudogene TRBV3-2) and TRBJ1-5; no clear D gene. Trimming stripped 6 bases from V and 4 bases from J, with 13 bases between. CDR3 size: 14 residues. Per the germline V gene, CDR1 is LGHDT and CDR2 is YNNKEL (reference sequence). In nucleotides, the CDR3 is TGTGCCAGCAGGAAGGAAGGGTCGAATCAGCCCCAGCATTTT. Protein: CASRKEGSNQPQHF.